These T cell receptor beta chains were read from a single sample in a study of OX40 agonist ivuxolimab in advanced cancers. Method: immunoSEQ multiplex PCR; TCRdb's copy keeps in-frame clones and lacks some. The sample shows about 77,000 clones, roughly 84% of them seen only once. The material was CD4+ or CD8+ T cells sorted from blood, obtained in a trial of the OX40 agonist ivuxolimab. The origin of the receptors is an adult with an advanced solid tumor such as melanoma, head and neck, liver or kidney cancer. Each CDR3 is given with its conserved first and last residue. D genes are given only for firm matches. Clone size is given for some rows only: seen once, a few or many times, or a class if the clone is expanded.

>.|once|TRBJ1-1|TRBV29-1
CSVATGQNTEAFF
TGCAGCGTCGCGACGGGACAGAACACTGAAGCTTTCTTT
>TRBD2|.|TRBJ2-7|TRBV10-3
CAITRTSGKPNTYEQYF
TGTGCCATCACCCGGACTAGCGGCAAACCTAACACCTACGAGCAGTACTTC
>.|once|TRBJ1-2|TRBV7-9
CASSLATTGSGYTF
TGTGCCAGCAGCTTAGCCACAACAGGGAGTGGCTACACCTTC
>TRBD1|.|TRBJ1-5|TRBV27
CASSLSTGALNQPQHF
TGTGCCAGCAGTTTATCGACAGGGGCACTCAATCAGCCCCAGCATTTT
>TRBD1|.|TRBJ1-2|TRBV5-6
CASSLRTGYGYTF
TGTGCCAGCAGCTTGCGGACAGGATATGGCTACACCTTC
>.|.|TRBJ1-5|TRBV6-5
CASSPVGGYNQPQHF
TGTGCCAGCAGTCCAGTCGGGGGGTACAATCAGCCCCAGCATTTT
>.|.|TRBJ2-1|TRBV5-1
CASSGISGLYNEQFF
TGCGCCAGCAGCGGAATATCGGGGCTCTACAATGAGCAGTTCTTC
>TRBD1|.|TRBJ2-7|TRBV10-3
CAISKGTAYEQYF
TGTGCCATCAGCAAAGGGACAGCCTACGAGCAGTACTTC
>TRBD2|.|TRBJ2-1|TRBV28
CASSYIWQRGYNEQFF
TGTGCCAGCAGTTATATTTGGCAGCGGGGCTACAATGAGCAGTTCTTC
>.|.|TRBJ2-2|TRBV7-3
CASSLAGSRTGELFF
TGTGCCAGCAGCTTGGCGGGGTCACGGACCGGGGAGCTGTTTTTT
>.|.|TRBJ1-2|TRBV18
CASSPGTNGYTF
TGTGCCAGCTCACCTGGGACAAATGGCTACACCTTC
>TRBD2|.|TRBJ2-1|TRBV29-1
CSVEGEGSYNEQFF
TGCAGCGTTGAAGGGGAGGGCTCCTACAATGAGCAGTTCTTC
>.|.|TRBJ1-2|TRBV15
CATSRDRGKEANYGYTF
TGTGCCACCAGCAGAGATCGAGGAAAGGAAGCTAACTATGGCTACACCTTC
>TRBD1|.|TRBJ1-4|TRBV5-4
CASSKGDSYEKLFF
TGTGCCAGCAGCAAAGGGGACAGTTATGAAAAACTGTTTTTT
>.|.|TRBJ1-2|TRBV28
CASSVRTENYYGYTF
TGTGCCAGCAGTGTCCGAACAGAGAACTACTATGGCTACACCTTC
>TRBD1|once|TRBJ2-1|TRBV28
CASSLSGTGSHNEQFF
TGTGCCAGCAGTTTGTCCGGGACAGGGTCACACAATGAGCAGTTCTTC
>TRBD1|once|TRBJ1-1|TRBV28
CASSPSGQGGTEAFF
TGTGCCAGCAGTCCCTCGGGACAGGGAGGAACTGAAGCTTTCTTT
>.|few|TRBJ1-5|TRBV12-2
CASRLRTDSNQPQHF
TGTGCAAGTCGCTTAAGGACGGATAGCAATCAGCCCCAGCATTTT
>.|.|TRBJ1-1|TRBV6-5
CASSPLAPNTEAFF
TGTGCCAGCAGTCCCTTAGCTCCCAACACTGAAGCTTTCTTT
>.|.|TRBJ1-5|TRBV5-6
CASSGDGNNQPQHF
TGTGCCAGCAGCGGGGACGGCAACAATCAGCCCCAGCATTTT
>.|few|TRBJ1-1|TRBV14
CASSQVGTEAFF
TGTGCCAGCAGCCAAGTCGGCACTGAAGCTTTCTTT
>.|.|TRBJ2-7|TRBV5-4
CASSHTQGLGEQYF
TGTGCCAGCAGCCATACCCAGGGATTAGGGGAGCAGTACTTC
>.|.|TRBJ1-1|TRBV7-2
CASSLGQGREAFF
TGTGCCAGCAGCTTAGGTCAGGGGCGAGAAGCTTTCTTT
>.|.|TRBJ1-6|TRBV5-1
CASSLSRGGSPLHF
TGCGCCAGCAGCTTGTCCCGGGGCGGTTCACCCCTCCACTTT
>TRBD2|once|TRBJ2-5|TRBV27
CASKTRPGGEETQYF
TGTGCCAGCAAGACCCGCCCGGGGGGAGAAGAGACCCAGTACTTC
>TRBD1|.|TRBJ1-6|TRBV28
CASSDHTGTASTPLHF
TGTGCCAGCAGCGACCACACCGGGACAGCCAGTACACCCCTCCACTTT
>.|.|TRBJ1-5|TRBV7-9
CASSLDYDRDNQPQHF
TGTGCCAGCAGCTTAGATTATGACAGAGACAATCAGCCCCAGCATTTT
>.|.|TRBJ1-1|TRBV5-1
CASSLAQSRVNTEAFF
TGCGCCAGCAGCTTGGCACAGTCGCGAGTGAACACTGAAGCTTTCTTT
>.|.|TRBJ2-3|TRBV13
CASSLVMVTQYF
TGTGCCAGCAGCTTAGTCATGGTTACGCAGTATTTT
>.|.|TRBJ1-6|TRBV5-1
CASSGGNQNSPLHF
TGCGCCAGCAGCGGGGGTAATCAAAATTCACCCCTCCACTTT
>.|.|TRBJ1-3|TRBV30
CAWSRDSGSGNTIYF
TGTGCCTGGAGCAGGGACTCAGGGTCTGGAAACACCATATATTTT
>TRBD1|.|TRBJ1-5|TRBV10-3
CAISEGQGVVQPQHF
TGTGCCATCAGCGAGGGACAGGGGGTGGTTCAGCCCCAGCATTTT
>.|.|TRBJ1-5|TRBV11-3
CASSCAGWNQPQHF
TGTGCCAGCAGCTGTGCAGGGTGGAATCAGCCCCAGCATTTT
>.|.|TRBJ2-3|TRBV5-1
CASSPEGWGGTDTQYF
TGCGCCAGCAGCCCGGAGGGGTGGGGGGGCACAGATACGCAGTATTTT
>.|.|TRBJ1-5|TRBV7-5
CVRSTFTGRSNQPQHF
TGTGTCAGAAGTACTTTTACAGGGAGGAGCAATCAGCCCCAGCATTTT
>TRBD2|.|TRBJ2-3|TRBV4-1
CASSQEISGGAFWYF
TGCGCCAGCAGCCAAGAAATTAGCGGGGGGGCCTTCTGGTATTTT
>TRBD2|.|TRBJ2-3|TRBV7-3
CASSFGLAKTDTQYF
TGTGCCAGCAGCTTCGGACTAGCGAAAACAGATACGCAGTATTTT
>TRBD2|.|TRBJ2-1|TRBV6-5
CASQRASGRGNEQFF
TGTGCCAGCCAACGGGCTAGCGGGAGGGGAAATGAGCAGTTCTTC
>TRBD1|.|TRBJ1-4|TRBV29-1
CSAATGTANEKLFF
TGCAGCGCAGCCACCGGGACAGCTAATGAAAAACTGTTTTTT
>.|.|TRBJ1-2|TRBV29-1
CSVGQIYGYTF
TGCAGCGTTGGGCAGATCTATGGCTACACCTTC
>.|.|TRBJ2-3|TRBV10-2
CASTDHSRTDTQYF
TGCGCCAGCACCGATCACAGTCGCACAGATACGCAGTATTTT
>TRBD1|.|TRBJ2-5|TRBV28
CASSSSGQGIQETQYF
TGTGCCAGCAGTTCCTCCGGACAGGGAATTCAAGAGACCCAGTACTTC
>.|.|TRBJ1-4|TRBV27
CASSSQGNEKLFF
TGTGCCAGCAGTAGCCAGGGAAATGAAAAACTGTTTTTT
>.|few|TRBJ1-5|TRBV19
CASRNRDNNQPQHF
TGTGCCAGTAGGAACCGGGACAACAATCAGCCCCAGCATTTT
>.|.|TRBJ2-5|TRBV14
CASSQAAVLGTQYF
TGTGCCAGCAGCCAAGCGGCGGTACTAGGAACCCAGTACTTC
>TRBD2|once|TRBJ2-1|TRBV7-9
CASSLEYGTSGTYNEQFF
TGTGCCAGCAGCTTAGAGTACGGGACTAGCGGTACCTACAATGAGCAGTTCTTC
>.|.|TRBJ1-1|TRBV29-1
CSVRGEGQRNTEAFF
TGCAGCGTGCGGGGGGAAGGACAGCGCAACACTGAAGCTTTCTTT
>TRBD2|.|TRBJ2-1|TRBV5-6
CASSLEAGGANEQFF
TGTGCCAGCAGCTTGGAGGCGGGAGGGGCCAATGAGCAGTTCTTC
>TRBD2|.|TRBJ2-2|TRBV27
CASSLGTSAGELFF
TGTGCCAGCAGTTTAGGGACTAGTGCCGGGGAGCTGTTTTTT
>.|.|TRBJ2-5|TRBV13
CASSPRGRNGGKTQYF
TGTGCCAGCAGCCCCCGAGGCCGGAACGGGGGAAAGACCCAGTACTTC
>.|once|TRBJ2-5|TRBV9
CASSSGYRVETQYF
TGTGCCAGCAGCTCGGGGTACAGGGTAGAGACCCAGTACTTC
>.|.|TRBJ2-7|TRBV11-2
CASSLVGTSYEQYF
TGTGCCAGCAGCTTAGTTGGCACTAGCTACGAGCAGTACTTC
>.|.|TRBJ1-5|TRBV4-2
CASSQDRLGGQPQHF
TGTGCCAGCAGCCAAGATCGGTTGGGTGGCCAGCCCCAGCATTTT
>.|.|TRBJ1-1|TRBV6-1
CASRPGAAGAFF
TGTGCCAGCAGACCAGGGGCGGCTGGAGCTTTCTTT